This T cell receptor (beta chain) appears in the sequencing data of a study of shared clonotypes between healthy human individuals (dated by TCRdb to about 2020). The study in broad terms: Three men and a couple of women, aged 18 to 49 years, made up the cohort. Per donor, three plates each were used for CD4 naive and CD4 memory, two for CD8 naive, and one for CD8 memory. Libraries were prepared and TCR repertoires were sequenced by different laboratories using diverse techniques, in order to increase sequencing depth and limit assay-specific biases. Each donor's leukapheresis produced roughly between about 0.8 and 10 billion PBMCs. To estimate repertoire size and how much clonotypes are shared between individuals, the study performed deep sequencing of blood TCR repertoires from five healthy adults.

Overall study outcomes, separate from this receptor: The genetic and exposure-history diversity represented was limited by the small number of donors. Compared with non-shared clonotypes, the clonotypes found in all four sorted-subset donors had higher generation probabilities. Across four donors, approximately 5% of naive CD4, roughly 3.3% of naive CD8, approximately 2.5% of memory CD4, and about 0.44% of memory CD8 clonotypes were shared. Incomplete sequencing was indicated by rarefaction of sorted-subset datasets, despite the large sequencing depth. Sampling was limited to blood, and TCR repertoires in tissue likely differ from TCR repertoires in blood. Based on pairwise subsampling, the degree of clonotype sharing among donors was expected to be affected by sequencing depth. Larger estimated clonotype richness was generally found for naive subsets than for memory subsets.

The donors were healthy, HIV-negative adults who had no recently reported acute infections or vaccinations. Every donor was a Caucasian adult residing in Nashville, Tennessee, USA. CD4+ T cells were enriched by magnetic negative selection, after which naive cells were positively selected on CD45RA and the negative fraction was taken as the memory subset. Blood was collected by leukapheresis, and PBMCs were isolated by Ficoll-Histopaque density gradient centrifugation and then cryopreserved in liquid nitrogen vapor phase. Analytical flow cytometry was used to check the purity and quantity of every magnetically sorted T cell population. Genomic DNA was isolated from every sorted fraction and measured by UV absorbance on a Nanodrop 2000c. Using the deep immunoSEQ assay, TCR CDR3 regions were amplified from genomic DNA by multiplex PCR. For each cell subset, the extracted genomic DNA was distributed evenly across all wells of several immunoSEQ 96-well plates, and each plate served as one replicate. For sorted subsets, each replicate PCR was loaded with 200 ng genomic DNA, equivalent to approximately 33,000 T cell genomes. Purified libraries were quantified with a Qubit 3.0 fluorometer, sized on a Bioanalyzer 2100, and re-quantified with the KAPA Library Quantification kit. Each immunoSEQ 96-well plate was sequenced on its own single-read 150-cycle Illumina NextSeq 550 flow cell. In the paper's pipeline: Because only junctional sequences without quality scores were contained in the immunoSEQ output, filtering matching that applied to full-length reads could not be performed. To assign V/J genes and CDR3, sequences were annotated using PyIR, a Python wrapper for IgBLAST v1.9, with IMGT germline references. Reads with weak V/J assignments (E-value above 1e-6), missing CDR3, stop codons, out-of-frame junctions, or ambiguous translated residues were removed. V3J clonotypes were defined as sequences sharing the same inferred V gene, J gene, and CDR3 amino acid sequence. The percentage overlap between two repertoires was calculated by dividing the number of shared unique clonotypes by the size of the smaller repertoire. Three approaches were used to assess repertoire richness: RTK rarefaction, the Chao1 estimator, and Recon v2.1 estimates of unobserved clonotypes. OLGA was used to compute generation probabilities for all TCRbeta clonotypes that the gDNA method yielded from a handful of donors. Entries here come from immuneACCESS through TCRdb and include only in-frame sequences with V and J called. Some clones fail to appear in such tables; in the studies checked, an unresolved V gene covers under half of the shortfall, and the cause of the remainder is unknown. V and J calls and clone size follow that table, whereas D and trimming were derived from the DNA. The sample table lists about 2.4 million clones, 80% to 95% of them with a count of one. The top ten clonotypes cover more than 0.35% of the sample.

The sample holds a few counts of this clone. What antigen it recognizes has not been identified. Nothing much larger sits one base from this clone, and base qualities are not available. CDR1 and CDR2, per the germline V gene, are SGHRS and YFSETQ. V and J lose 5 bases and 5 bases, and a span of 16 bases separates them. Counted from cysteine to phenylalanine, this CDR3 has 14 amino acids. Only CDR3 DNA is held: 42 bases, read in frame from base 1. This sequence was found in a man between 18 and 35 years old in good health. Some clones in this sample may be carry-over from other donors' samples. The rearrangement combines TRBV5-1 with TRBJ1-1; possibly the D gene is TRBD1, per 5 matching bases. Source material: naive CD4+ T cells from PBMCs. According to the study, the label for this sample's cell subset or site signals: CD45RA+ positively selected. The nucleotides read TGCGCCAGCAGGGACGCATCCGGGGGAACTGAAGCTTTCTTT. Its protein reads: CASRDASGGTEAFF.